This TCR beta chain was identified in a study of human T cells and chemical hapten exposure. Study details: Skin on the upper inner arm, approximately 2 cm by approximately 2 cm in size, was sensitized with 2% DPC. Small volume differences among pooled libraries mainly caused per-sample TCR yield variation.

Stated time point: patch test 1, 2 weeks after DPC sensitization. As for treatment: therapeutic diphenylcyclopropenone sensitization with weekly scalp DPC. Whole-study findings and limits: Relative to controls, expanded TCRs formed significantly more large CDR3 similarity clusters.

TCRdb itself ran the RACE reads through MiXCR, one entry per CDR3 protein. The sample holds about 360,000 distinct CDR3 sequences, around 7% seen once. As regards this clonotype: Its antigen is not identified.

Trimming left V 0 bases short and J 2 bases short, with 8 bases between. The CDR3 covers 15 residues. In germline, CDR1 is MNHEY, CDR2 SMNVEV (reference sequence). The V call is TRBV27, the J call TRBJ1-5, with D perhaps TRBD1 (5 bases). The specimen was whole blood, collected in connection with sensitization to the hapten diphenylcyclopropenone (DPC). The clonotype originates from a woman under 30 with alopecia areata. Some clones in this sample may be carry-over from other donors' samples. The CDR3 region has the DNA TGTGCCAGCAGTTTATCCGGCAGGGGCAATCAGCCCCAGCATTTT. Amino acids: CASSLSGRGNQPQHF.